Listed here are 32 T cell receptor beta chains from one sample, sequenced in a study of cytomegalovirus exposure and HLA in healthy donors. The repertoire was sequenced with immunoSEQ multiplex PCR; TCRdb's copy has only in-frame clones and lacks some. The repertoire holds 56,000 or so clones, with around nine tenths as singletons. The sample was PBMCs. The receptors come from a young man in good health and CMV-seronegative.

This chain connects TRBV10-3 to TRBJ2-3; 7 bases line up with TRBD1. The CDR3 extends over 15 amino acids. The V gene's germline CDR1 is ENHRY and CDR2 SYGVKD. Germline trimming cut 5 bases from V and 0 bases from J; bases unmatched to any gene: 5. CDR3 bases: TGTGCCATCAGTTCGGGACAGATGAGCACAGATACGCAGTATTTT. Translation gives CAISSGQMSTDTQYF.

This clone was detected once. The rearrangement uses TRBV7-9 and TRBJ2-7, with 8 bases aligning to TRBD2. V lost 1 base, J lost 2 bases, and 7 bases stayed unmatched. The CDR3 extends over 16 amino acids. CDR1 is SEHNR, CDR2 FQNEAQ, per germline (reference sequence). CDR3 sequence: CASSLVTSGLPYEQYF. CDR3 sequence (DNA): TGTGCCAGCAGCTTAGTAACTAGCGGCTTACCCTACGAGCAGTACTTC.

This chain joins TRBV28 and TRBJ2-7; a weak D match, TRBD1 (6 bases). With 6 bases removed from V and 0 bases from J, the gap between germline ends came to 15 bases. Per germline, CDR1 MDHEN and CDR2 SYDVKM. The CDR3 covers 15 residues. In DNA, the CDR3 is TGTGCCAGCAGCTCTCGACAGGAGAGCTCCTACGAGCAGTACTTC. Translated, it gives CASSSRQESSYEQYF.

V and J are TRBV28 and TRBJ2-1; 9 positions match TRBD1. The ends lost 6 bases at V and 8 bases at J; junction bases unmatched: 8. The germline V gene encodes CDR1 MDHEN and CDR2 SYDVKM. The CDR3 is 14 residues long. The CDR3 protein is CASSPGTGRDEQFF. For the CDR3, the DNA is TGTGCCAGCAGCCCCGGGACAGGGCGCGATGAGCAGTTCTTC.

The chain joins TRBV4-3 to TRBJ2-7; TRBD1 might be the D (5 bases). Trimming removed 1 base from V and 6 bases from J, with 13 bases in between. Germline V gene sequence: CDR1 LGHNA, CDR2 YSLEER. The CDR3 length is 14 residues. The CDR3 coding sequence is TGCGCCAGCAGCCAAGGAGCAGGGAATCCCGAGCAGTACTTC. It specifies CASSQGAGNPEQYF.

The V gene is TRBV15, the J gene TRBJ2-5; maybe TRBD1 (5 bases). Germline V gives CDR1 LNHNV, CDR2 YYDKDF (reference sequence). The CDR3 contains 15 residues. The V end was cut by 1 base, the J end by 4 bases, with 13 bases between. In DNA form, the CDR3 reads TGTGCCACCAGCAGAGTAGGGGCTAGGGGAGAGACCCAGTACTTC. This encodes CATSRVGARGETQYF. Full variable domain (remainder filled in from reference TRBV15 and TRBJ2-5): DAMVIQNPRYQVTQFGKPVTLSCSQTLNHNVMYWYQQKSSQAPKLLFHYYDKDFNNEADTPDNFQSRRPNTSFCFLDIRSPGLGDTAMYLCATSRVGARGETQYFGPGTRLLVL.

This chain joins TRBV7-9 and TRBJ2-7, with 7 bases identical to TRBD1. Germline assignment: CDR1 SEHNR and CDR2 FQNEAQ (reference sequence). The CDR3 sequence is 12 residues long. With 1 base clipped from V and 12 bases from J, the junction kept 6 bases outside the gene matches. CDR3 coding DNA: TGTGCCAGCAGCTTAGAAAGACAGGGTCGGTACTTC. As protein: CASSLERQGRYF.

The V call is TRBV7-2, the J call TRBJ1-2; D perhaps matches TRBD1 (5 bases). The CDR3 is 14 amino acids. Germline V lookup: CDR1 SGHTA, CDR2 FQGNSA. Trimming cost V 4 bases and J 8 bases, with 17 bases left between them. As DNA, the CDR3 is TGTGCCAGCAGCTCGTTGATTCAGGGATACGGCTACACCTTC. This codes for CASSSLIQGYGYTF.

The V call is TRBV27, the J call TRBJ1-1; 7 bases line up with TRBD1. The CDR3 has 15 amino acids. Trimming removed 1 base from V and 1 base from J; junction bases left unmatched: 3. Germline V gene data show CDR1 as MNHEY and CDR2 as SMNVEV (reference sequence). As DNA, the CDR3 is TGTGCCAGCAGTTTATGGACAGGCCGGAACACTGAAGCTTTCTTT. It translates to CASSLWTGRNTEAFF.

This sequence joins TRBV29-1 and TRBJ2-1; D is uncertain. This CDR3 has 12 amino acids. The V gene's germline CDR1 is SQVTM and CDR2 ANQGSEA. Trimming cost V 1 base and J 8 bases, with 9 bases left between them. CDR3 bases: TGCAGCGTTGAAGCGACTCGGGATGAGCAGTTCTTC. It translates to CSVEATRDEQFF.

The chain uses TRBV10-2 and TRBJ2-7; 10 bases agree with TRBD2. This CDR3 is built from 15 residues. V was pared by 4 bases and J by 9 bases, with 12 bases of the junction left unmatched. Germline V gives CDR1 WSHSY, CDR2 SAAADI. CDR3 loop: CASSGGGAGGSGQYF. The CDR3 DNA reads TGCGCCAGCAGTGGCGGGGGAGCGGGAGGGAGCGGGCAGTACTTC.

The chain couples TRBV5-1 to TRBJ2-1, with a possible D match to TRBD1 (6 bases). The CDR3 is made up of 13 amino acids. V was trimmed by 8 bases and J by 5 bases, leaving 14 bases between them. Germline CDR1 reads SGHRS; CDR2 reads YFSETQ. The CDR3 is CASGQNSHNEQFF. CDR3 nucleotides: TGCGCCAGTGGACAGAACTCACACAATGAGCAGTTCTTC.

This chain links TRBV28 with TRBJ1-1; possibly TRBD1 for D (5 bases). V gave up 8 bases and J gave up 5 bases, with 15 bases separating them. The CDR3 contains 13 residues. Looked up from germline, CDR1 is MDHEN and CDR2 is SYDVKM. The CDR3 nucleotides are TGTGCCAGCGAGCAGCAGGGTAGGACTGAAGCTTTCTTT. Amino acid sequence: CASEQQGRTEAFF.

The rearrangement links TRBV4-1 to TRBJ2-7; possible D gene TRBD2, 5 bases. V lost 3 bases and J lost 0, with 12 bases in between. The CDR3 length is 15 residues. Germline values: CDR1 MGHRA, CDR2 YSYEKL. The CDR3 DNA is TGCGCCAGCAGCCAGACCTTTGGGAGCTCCTACGAGCAGTACTTC. This gives the protein CASSQTFGSSYEQYF.

The V gene is TRBV18, the J gene TRBJ2-7; D not certain. Germline CDR1 KGHSH, CDR2 LQKENI. V was cut by 4 bases and J by 5 bases, with 9 bases left in between. The CDR3 consists of 12 residues. Here the CDR3 DNA reads TGTGCCAGCTCACATAGCAAGGACGAGCAGTACTTC. This sequence encodes CASSHSKDEQYF.

The chain employs TRBV18 and TRBJ2-1; possible D gene TRBD2, 5 bases. With 3 bases removed from V and 8 bases from J, the gap between germline ends came to 14 bases. This CDR3 contains 14 residues. From germline, CDR1 is KGHSH and CDR2 LQKENI. This CDR3 is CASSPDSAVDEQFF. CDR3 bases: TGTGCCAGCTCACCGGACTCCGCTGTCGATGAGCAGTTCTTC.

This chain uses TRBV9 with TRBJ2-3; D possibly corresponds to TRBD2 (5 bases). This CDR3 comprises 13 residues. The V end was cut by 0 bases, the J end by 11 bases, with 13 bases between. CDR1 SGDLS and CDR2 YYNGEE come from the germline V gene. The CDR3 reads CASSVGIGEGQYF. For the CDR3, the DNA is TGTGCCAGCAGCGTAGGGATTGGAGAGGGGCAGTATTTT. Full variable domain (remainder filled in from reference TRBV9 and TRBJ2-3): DSGVTQTPKHLITATGQRVTLRCSPRSGDLSVYWYQQSLDQGLQFLIQYYNGEERAKGNILERFSAQQFPDLHSELNLSSLELGDSALYFCASSVGIGEGQYFGPGTRLTVL.

The V call is TRBV28, the J call TRBJ1-4, with D possibly matching TRBD1 (5 bases). This CDR3 has 14 amino acids. Germline V gene data show CDR1 as MDHEN and CDR2 as SYDVKM. The V gene lost 6 bases and the J gene lost 0 bases, with 8 bases spanning the gap. CDR3 amino acids: CASSFRATNEKLFF. In nucleotides, the CDR3 is TGTGCCAGCAGCTTCAGGGCAACTAATGAAAAACTGTTTTTT. The full variable domain, with the rest looked up from reference TRBV28 and TRBJ1-4, is DVKVTQSSRYLVKRTGEKVFLECVQDMDHENMFWYRQDPGLGLRLIYFSYDVKMKEKGDIPEGYSVSREKKERFSLILESASTNQTSMYLCASSFRATNEKLFFGSGTQLSVL.

The chain employs TRBV7-8 and TRBJ2-5; weak D call: TRBD1 (5 bases). The CDR3 length is 14 residues. Trimming took 2 bases from V and 5 from J, leaving 12 bases between them. Per the germline V gene, CDR1 is SGHVS and CDR2 is FQNEAQ. CDR3 region: CASSLLRDRETQYF. The CDR3 DNA follows: TGTGCCAGCAGCTTACTCAGGGATCGGGAGACCCAGTACTTC.

The table lists this clone with a few counts. The rearrangement joins TRBV15 to TRBJ2-1; a weak D match, TRBD2 (5 bases). Germline CDR1 and CDR2: LNHNV and YYDKDF (reference sequence). Trimming left V 0 bases short and J 7 bases short, with 7 bases between. This CDR3 region has 13 residues. The CDR3 DNA reads TGTGCCACCAGCAGAGAAACGGGGAATGAGCAGTTCTTC. Protein: CATSRETGNEQFF.

The chain recombines TRBV19 with TRBJ2-1, with 16 positions matching TRBD2. The trim removed 8 bases at V and 2 bases at J, leaving 3 bases unmatched. The CDR3 loop spans 16 amino acids. CDR1 is LNHDA, CDR2 SQIVND, per germline (reference sequence). CDR3 protein: CASGTSGRGTYNEQFF. Here the CDR3 DNA reads TGTGCCAGTGGGACTAGCGGGAGGGGAACCTACAATGAGCAGTTCTTC.

V gene TRBV28 combines with J gene TRBJ2-7, with TRBD1 matching 8 bases. CDR3 size: 14 residues. Per the germline V gene, CDR1 is MDHEN and CDR2 is SYDVKM. V lost 7 bases and J lost 7; bases outside the gene matches: 12. The CDR3 coding sequence is TGTGCCAGCAACGAAGGACAGGGTTCTAGGGAGCAGTACTTC. The encoded protein is CASNEGQGSREQYF. Full variable domain (outside the CDR3, taken from reference TRBV28 and TRBJ2-7): DVKVTQSSRYLVKRTGEKVFLECVQDMDHENMFWYRQDPGLGLRLIYFSYDVKMKEKGDIPEGYSVSREKKERFSLILESASTNQTSMYLCASNEGQGSREQYFGPGTRLTVT.

V and J are TRBV18 and TRBJ2-1, with 7 bases lining up with TRBD1. Germline CDR1 reads KGHSH; CDR2 reads LQKENI. The CDR3 totals 15 residues. J was trimmed by 0 bases and V by 3 bases; bases with no gene match: 2. This CDR3 is CASSPGQSSYNEQFF. The CDR3 DNA sequence: TGTGCCAGCTCACCGGGACAGAGCTCCTACAATGAGCAGTTCTTC.

The genes are TRBV19 and TRBJ2-5; D unresolved. CDR1 LNHDA and CDR2 SQIVND come from the germline V gene (reference sequence). The germline V and J ends were trimmed by 3 bases and 5 bases, with 13 bases remaining between them. The CDR3 runs to 14 residues. The CDR3 DNA sequence: TGTGCCAGTAGTATTCGCTACGGTCGGGAGACCCAGTACTTC. The encoded protein is CASSIRYGRETQYF. Drawing the rest from reference TRBV19 and TRBJ2-5, the complete variable domain is DGGITQSPKYLFRKEGQNVTLSCEQNLNHDAMYWYRQDPGQGLRLIYYSQIVNDFQKGDIAEGYSVSREKKESFPLTVTSAQKNPTAFYLCASSIRYGRETQYFGPGTRLLVL.

This chain connects TRBV4-2 to TRBJ1-2; tentative D call: TRBD1 (6 bases). This CDR3 has 13 amino acids. In germline, CDR1 is LGHNA, CDR2 YNFKEQ. V was clipped by 4 bases and J by 4 bases, with 10 bases between them. Here the CDR3 DNA reads TGTGCCAGCAGCCTCCAGGGGACCTATGGCTACACCTTC. Translation: CASSLQGTYGYTF.

The rearrangement links TRBV5-1 to TRBJ2-3; maybe TRBD1 (5 bases). V was shortened by 5 bases and J by 4 bases, with 17 bases between the two germline ends. The CDR3 consists of 15 residues. The germline CDR1 and CDR2 sequences are SGHRS and YFSETQ. CDR3 in DNA: TGCGCCAGCAGTTCGAACGCAGGGTTCTCAGATACGCAGTATTTT. Translation: CASSSNAGFSDTQYF.

This clone was detected once. This chain joins TRBV6-1 and TRBJ2-7; TRBD2 might be the D (5 bases). The CDR3 extends over 12 amino acids. The germline CDR1 and CDR2 sequences are MNHNS and SASEGT. V was clipped by 8 bases and J by 6 bases, with 14 bases between them. The CDR3 DNA sequence: TGTGCCAGCCTTAATGTCCGGGGCGAGCAGTACTTC. Residues: CASLNVRGEQYF.

The chain recombines TRBV11-2 with TRBJ2-2; the match to TRBD2 covers 9 bases. J lost 3 bases, V lost 2 bases, and 4 bases had no gene match. Germline CDR1 and CDR2: SGHAT and FQNNGV. The CDR3 spans 16 residues. CDR3 residues: CASSLIAGDYTGELFF. CDR3 coding DNA: TGTGCCAGCAGCTTAATAGCGGGGGATTACACCGGGGAGCTGTTTTTT.

The chain is built from TRBV27 and TRBJ1-2, with 7 bases matching TRBD1. From germline, CDR1 is MNHEY and CDR2 SMNVEV (reference sequence). V was pared by 1 base and J by 8 bases, with 7 bases of the junction left unmatched. This CDR3 is built from 14 residues. The CDR3 here is CASSLLGQGGGYTF. CDR3 DNA sequence: TGTGCCAGCAGTTTATTAGGGCAGGGGGGAGGCTACACCTTC.

CDR3 loop: CASSPSGSGGYSYEQYF. CDR3 nucleotides: TGTGCCAGCAGTCCCTCTGGTAGCGGGGGATACTCCTACGAGCAGTACTTC. V is TRBV28 and J is TRBJ2-7; 9 nucleotides line up with TRBD2. The CDR3 is made up of 17 amino acids. The V gene's germline CDR1 is MDHEN and CDR2 SYDVKM. With V trimmed by 5 bases and J by 0 bases, 11 bases remained unmatched.

The V gene is TRBV4-1, the J gene TRBJ2-6, with TRBD2 as a possible D gene (5 bases). The CDR3 runs to 19 residues. Trimming removed 4 bases at V and 0 bases at J, with 19 bases between. Germline loops: CDR1 MGHRA, CDR2 YSYEKL. The CDR3 coding sequence is TGCGCCAGCAGCCTGTCTCCCTTGAGGGATAGCTCTGGGGCCAACGTCCTGACTTTC. It codes for CASSLSPLRDSSGANVLTF.

The chain links TRBV7-8 to TRBJ2-5; perhaps TRBD1 as D (7 bases). V was pared by 6 bases and J by 11 bases, with 22 bases between. The CDR3 contains 14 residues. Germline V gene sequence: CDR1 SGHVS, CDR2 FQNEAQ. DNA for the CDR3: TGTGCCAGCAGTACGGGACAGCAATCGGGAGAGCAGTACTTC. This codes for CASSTGQQSGEQYF.